One sample yielded the 18 T cell receptor beta chains listed below, sequenced in a study of blood T cells in healthy people across ages. Next came a second PCR, run for about 6 to 12 cycles, which used a sample-barcoded 5' primer along with a J-beta primer mix. TCRdb ran MiXCR on the 5' RACE reads and lists one entry per CDR3 protein. The sample has 780,000 or so distinct CDR3 sequences, 53% seen once. What was sequenced was blood. All receptors derive from a man older than 75 in good health.

The V gene is TRBV20-1, the J gene TRBJ1-2; D is uncertain. The CDR3 is made up of 14 amino acids. Germline CDR1 reads DFQATT; CDR2 reads SNEGSKA (reference sequence). V shed 2 bases and J shed 0 bases, with 10 bases lying between them. The CDR3: CSARSRGANYGYTF. The DNA for the CDR3 is TGCAGTGCTAGATCACGGGGAGCTAACTATGGCTACACCTTC.

This CDR3 is CASSQEIANNEQFF. The CDR3 coding sequence is TGTGCCAGCAGCCAAGAGATAGCGAACAATGAGCAGTTCTTC. The genes are TRBV14 and TRBJ2-1; D is possibly TRBD2 (5 bases). Germline CDR1 SGHDN, CDR2 FVKESK. The CDR3 spans 14 residues. V dropped 0 bases and J dropped 5 bases, with 8 bases sitting between them.

V usage is TRBV5-1 and J usage is TRBJ2-2, with TRBD2 identical over 7 bases. Germline assignment: CDR1 SGHRS and CDR2 YFSETQ. The CDR3 extends over 16 amino acids. The ends lost 4 bases at V and 0 bases at J; junction bases unmatched: 6. The CDR3 nucleotides are TGCGCCAGCAGCACGGCTAGCGGAGCGAACACCGGGGAGCTGTTTTTT. This codes for CASSTASGANTGELFF.

This clonotype has a handful of counts. This chain connects TRBV3-1 to TRBJ2-5; 12 nucleotides align to TRBD2. The V gene end was trimmed by 4 bases and the J gene end by 5 bases; junction bases not matched to a gene: 5. Germline CDR1 LGHDT, CDR2 YNNKEL (reference sequence). The CDR3 extends over 15 amino acids. The CDR3 sequence is CASSPLAGGPETQYF. The CDR3 DNA reads as TGTGCCAGCAGCCCTCTAGCGGGAGGGCCGGAGACCCAGTACTTC.

V and J are TRBV3-1 and TRBJ2-5; 10 nucleotides line up with TRBD2. Germline CDR1 and CDR2: LGHDT and YNNKEL (reference sequence). CDR3 length: 18 amino acids. After removal of 0 bases from V and 1 base from J, the junction contained 8 bases not matched to a gene. CDR3 protein: CASSQESRTSGPQETQYF. In DNA, the CDR3 is TGTGCCAGCAGCCAAGAATCAAGGACTAGCGGCCCCCAAGAGACCCAGTACTTC.

This clonotype was seen a handful of times. The chain carries TRBV2 and TRBJ2-3; TRBD2 agrees at 14 bases. CDR1 SNHLY and CDR2 FYNNEI come from the germline V gene. V trimming: 6 bases; J trimming: 14 bases; junction bases outside the gene matches: 16. The CDR3 is made up of 16 amino acids. The CDR3 DNA sequence: TGTGCCAGCAGCACTTCCGGGACTAGCGGGAGCAGAGACGCGTATTTT. Protein sequence: CASSTSGTSGSRDAYF.

The CDR3 region is CSARWGLAGSEQFF. The CDR3, as DNA: TGCAGTGCTAGATGGGGACTAGCGGGAAGCGAGCAGTTCTTC. The rearrangement links TRBV20-1 to TRBJ2-1; 13 bases line up with TRBD2. J was trimmed by 10 bases and V by 2 bases; bases with no gene match: 5. The CDR3 runs 14 residues. Germline assignment: CDR1 DFQATT and CDR2 SNEGSKA (reference sequence).

J is TRBJ1-1 and V is TRBV3-1; D ambiguous. Germline values: CDR1 LGHDT, CDR2 YNNKEL (reference sequence). This CDR3 contains 15 residues. V was clipped by 3 bases and J by 1 base, with 12 bases between them. CDR3: CASSQNLIRNTEAFF. CDR3 sequence (DNA): TGTGCCAGCAGCCAGAACCTTATTCGGAACACTGAAGCTTTCTTT.

The chain recombines TRBV3-1 with TRBJ2-6; 7 positions agree with TRBD1. The CDR3 is made up of 15 amino acids. The V and J ends lost 3 bases and 2 bases, in that order; junction bases with no gene match: 1. The germline CDR1 and CDR2 sequences are LGHDT and YNNKEL (reference sequence). This chain's CDR3 is CASSQQGAGANVLTF. The CDR3 nucleotides are TGTGCCAGCAGCCAGCAGGGGGCTGGGGCCAACGTCCTGACTTTC.

The V call is TRBV29-1, the J call TRBJ2-1; 7 positions agree with TRBD2. Germline V gene data show CDR1 as SQVTM and CDR2 as ANQGSEA. There are 13 residues in the CDR3. V lost 3 bases to trimming and J lost 7 bases; unmatched junction nucleotides: 6. This CDR3 is CSVEGGRGNEQFF. In DNA form, the CDR3 reads TGCAGCGTTGAGGGCGGGAGAGGGAATGAGCAGTTCTTC.

The chain couples TRBV20-1 to TRBJ2-4, with TRBD1 matching 8 bases. The J call is uncertain, as TRBJ2-7 better fits the DNA end. CDR3 length: 14 residues. Per the germline V gene, CDR1 is DFQATT and CDR2 is SNEGSKA (reference sequence). In DNA form, the CDR3 reads TGCAGTGCCTTCTTCGGACAGGGCGACTACGAGCAGTACTTC. Its protein product is CSAFFGQGDYEQYF.

The chain couples TRBV29-1 to TRBJ1-1, with D hard to call. The length of the CDR3 is 12 residues. Trimming pared 4 bases from V and 6 bases from J, leaving 12 bases between. The germline V gene encodes CDR1 SQVTM and CDR2 ANQGSEA. The DNA of the CDR3 is TGCAGCGTTGTCTCCTTCGTATCTGAAGCTTTCTTT. Residues: CSVVSFVSEAFF.

The genes are TRBV5-1 and TRBJ2-7; possibly TRBD1 or TRBD2 for D (5 bases each). Near its end, the DNA agrees better with TRBJ2-4, so the J call may be wrong. The germline CDR1 and CDR2 sequences are SGHRS and YFSETQ. The CDR3 sequence is 14 residues long. The DNA of the CDR3 is TGCGCCAGCAGCGTGTTCGGCTGGGGGAACATTCAGTACTTC. Amino acid sequence: CASSVFGWGNIQYF.

The J gene is TRBJ1-1, the V gene TRBV11-1; TRBD1 might be the D (6 bases). This CDR3 comprises 15 residues. Deletions cut 5 bases from V and 5 bases from J, with 18 bases between. Germline assignment: CDR1 SGHAT and CDR2 FQDESV (reference sequence). The CDR3 loop is CASSPTGDFRTEAFF. The CDR3 DNA sequence: TGTGCCAGCAGCCCGACAGGAGATTTCCGTACTGAAGCTTTCTTT.

The genes are TRBV6-1 and TRBJ1-1, with unresolved D. V shed 2 bases and J shed 3 bases, with 7 bases lying between them. There are 13 residues in the CDR3. Germline CDR1 MNHNS, CDR2 SASEGT. The CDR3 DNA reads as TGTGCCAGCAGTGAATCAGGCGACACTGAAGCTTTCTTT. This translates into CASSESGDTEAFF.

The chain uses TRBV7-9 and TRBJ2-5; 7 bases map to TRBD2. The closer fit of TRBJ2-7 to the DNA end suggests the J call may be wrong. CDR1 is SEHNR, CDR2 FQNEAQ, per germline (reference sequence). This CDR3 is built from 13 residues. This chain's CDR3 is CASAGLTNYEQYF. Written as DNA, the CDR3 is TGTGCCAGCGCGGGACTAACCAACTACGAGCAGTACTTC.

This clonotype was picked up a small number of times. This rearrangement joins TRBV28 to TRBJ2-4; D gene unclear. Germline V gives CDR1 MDHEN, CDR2 SYDVKM. The CDR3 loop spans 12 amino acids. Trimming cost V 1 base and J 15 bases, with 13 bases left between them. The CDR3 spells CASSLSPGFLYF. The CDR3 bases are TGTGCCAGCAGTTTATCGCCGGGCTTTTTGTACTTC.

This clonotype was seen a handful of times. V usage is TRBV5-1 and J usage is TRBJ2-5; 9 nucleotides align to TRBD2. Losses at the gene ends were 4 bases for V and 4 bases for J; bases not matched to a gene: 14. Germline assignment: CDR1 SGHRS and CDR2 YFSETQ. The CDR3 totals 17 residues. CDR3 DNA: TGCGCCAGCAGCCTCTCCACTGGCGGGAGGGCCTTAGAGACCCAGTACTTC. This gives the protein CASSLSTGGRALETQYF.